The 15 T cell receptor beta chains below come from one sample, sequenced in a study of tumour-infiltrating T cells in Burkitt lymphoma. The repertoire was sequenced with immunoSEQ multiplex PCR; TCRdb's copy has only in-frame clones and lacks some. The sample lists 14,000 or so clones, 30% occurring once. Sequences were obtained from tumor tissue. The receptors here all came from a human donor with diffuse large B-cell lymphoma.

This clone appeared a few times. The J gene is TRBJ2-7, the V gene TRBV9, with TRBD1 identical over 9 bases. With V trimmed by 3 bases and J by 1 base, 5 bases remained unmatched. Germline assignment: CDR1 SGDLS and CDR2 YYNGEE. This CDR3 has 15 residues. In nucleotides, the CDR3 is TGTGCCAGCAGCGAGGGACAGGGTATATCCTACGAGCAGTACTTC. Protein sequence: CASSEGQGISYEQYF. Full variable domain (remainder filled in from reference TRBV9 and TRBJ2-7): DSGVTQTPKHLITATGQRVTLRCSPRSGDLSVYWYQQSLDQGLQFLIQYYNGEERAKGNILERFSAQQFPDLHSELNLSSLELGDSALYFCASSEGQGISYEQYFGPGTRLTVT.

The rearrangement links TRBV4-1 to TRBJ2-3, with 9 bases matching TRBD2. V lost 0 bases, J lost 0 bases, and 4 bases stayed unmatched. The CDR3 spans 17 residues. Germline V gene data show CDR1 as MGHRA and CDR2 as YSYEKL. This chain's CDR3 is CASSQEKGLASTDTQYF. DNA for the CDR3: TGCGCCAGCAGCCAAGAGAAGGGACTAGCTAGCACAGATACGCAGTATTTT.

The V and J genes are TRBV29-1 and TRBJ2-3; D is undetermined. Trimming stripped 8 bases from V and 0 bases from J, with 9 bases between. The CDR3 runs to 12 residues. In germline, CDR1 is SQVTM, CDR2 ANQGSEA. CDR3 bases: TGCAGCACTACAGCTAGCACAGATACGCAGTATTTT. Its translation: CSTTASTDTQYF.

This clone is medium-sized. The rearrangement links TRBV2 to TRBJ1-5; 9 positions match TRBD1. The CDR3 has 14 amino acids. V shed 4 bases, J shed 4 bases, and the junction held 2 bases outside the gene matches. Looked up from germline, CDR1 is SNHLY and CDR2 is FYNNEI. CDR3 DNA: TGTGCCAGCAGTGGACAGGGGGGTAATCAGCCCCAGCATTTT. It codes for CASSGQGGNQPQHF.

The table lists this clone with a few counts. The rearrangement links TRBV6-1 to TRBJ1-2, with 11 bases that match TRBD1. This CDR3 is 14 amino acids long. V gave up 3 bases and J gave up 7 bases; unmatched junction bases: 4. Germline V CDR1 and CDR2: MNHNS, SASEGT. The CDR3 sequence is CASSDRTGGSGYTF. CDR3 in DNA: TGTGCCAGCAGTGATCGGACAGGGGGCAGTGGCTACACCTTC.

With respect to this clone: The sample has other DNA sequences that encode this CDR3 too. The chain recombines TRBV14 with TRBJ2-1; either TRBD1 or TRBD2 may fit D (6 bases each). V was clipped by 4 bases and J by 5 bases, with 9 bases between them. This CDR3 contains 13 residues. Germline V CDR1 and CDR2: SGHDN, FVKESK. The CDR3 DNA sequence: TGTGCCAGCAGCCCGGGGGCCCACAATGAGCAGTTCTTC. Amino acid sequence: CASSPGAHNEQFF.

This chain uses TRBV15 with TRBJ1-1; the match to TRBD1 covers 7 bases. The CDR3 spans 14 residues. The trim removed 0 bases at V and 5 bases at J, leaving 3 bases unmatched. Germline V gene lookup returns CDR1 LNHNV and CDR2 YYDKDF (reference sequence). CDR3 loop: CATSRDKTGTEAFF. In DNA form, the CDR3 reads TGTGCCACCAGCAGAGATAAGACAGGGACTGAAGCTTTCTTT. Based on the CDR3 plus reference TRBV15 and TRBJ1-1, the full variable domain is DAMVIQNPRYQVTQFGKPVTLSCSQTLNHNVMYWYQQKSSQAPKLLFHYYDKDFNNEADTPDNFQSRRPNTSFCFLDIRSPGLGDTAMYLCATSRDKTGTEAFFGQGTRLTVV.

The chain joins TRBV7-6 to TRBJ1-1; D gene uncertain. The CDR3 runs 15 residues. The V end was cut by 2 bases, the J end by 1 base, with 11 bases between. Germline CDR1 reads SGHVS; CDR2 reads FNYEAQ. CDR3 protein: CASSLKAYSNTEAFF. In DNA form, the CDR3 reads TGTGCCAGCAGCTTAAAAGCCTATTCGAACACTGAAGCTTTCTTT.

As DNA, the CDR3 is TGCAGCGTTAATAGCGGGGCTCTCTCCACCGGGGAGCTGTTTTTT. Amino acid sequence: CSVNSGALSTGELFF. The J gene is TRBJ2-2, the V gene TRBV29-1; TRBD2 aligns across 8 bases. CDR1 and CDR2 (germline): SQVTM, ANQGSEA. J was trimmed by 4 bases and V by 5 bases; bases with no gene match: 9. The CDR3 extends over 15 amino acids.

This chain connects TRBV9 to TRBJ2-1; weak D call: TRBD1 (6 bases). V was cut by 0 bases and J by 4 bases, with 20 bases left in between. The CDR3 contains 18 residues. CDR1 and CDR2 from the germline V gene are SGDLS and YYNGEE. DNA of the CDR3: TGTGCCAGCAGCGTAGCCCCTCGGACAGCCGGGAAATACAATGAGCAGTTCTTC. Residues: CASSVAPRTAGKYNEQFF.

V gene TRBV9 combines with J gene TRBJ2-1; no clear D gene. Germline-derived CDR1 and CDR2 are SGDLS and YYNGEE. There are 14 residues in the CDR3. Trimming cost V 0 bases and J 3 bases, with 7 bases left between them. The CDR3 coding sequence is TGTGCCAGCAGCGTAGCGGGCCTCTACAATGAGCAGTTCTTC. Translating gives CASSVAGLYNEQFF.

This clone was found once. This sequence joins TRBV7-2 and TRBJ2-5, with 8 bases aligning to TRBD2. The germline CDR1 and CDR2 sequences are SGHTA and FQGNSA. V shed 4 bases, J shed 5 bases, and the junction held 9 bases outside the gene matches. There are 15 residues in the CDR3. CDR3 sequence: CASSYPGGARETQYF. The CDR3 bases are TGTGCCAGCAGCTACCCGGGGGGGGCCAGGGAGACCCAGTACTTC.

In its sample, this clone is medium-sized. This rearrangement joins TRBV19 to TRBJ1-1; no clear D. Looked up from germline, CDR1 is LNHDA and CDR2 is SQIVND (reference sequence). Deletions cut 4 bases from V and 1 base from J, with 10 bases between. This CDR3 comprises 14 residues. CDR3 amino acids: CASSTLSGNTEAFF. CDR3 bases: TGTGCCAGTAGTACCCTTTCAGGGAACACTGAAGCTTTCTTT.

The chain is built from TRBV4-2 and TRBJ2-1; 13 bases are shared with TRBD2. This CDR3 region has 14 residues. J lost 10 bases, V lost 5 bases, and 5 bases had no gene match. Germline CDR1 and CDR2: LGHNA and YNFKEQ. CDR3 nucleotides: TGTGCCAGCAGCAGGACTAGCGGGAGCTGGGAGCAGTTCTTC. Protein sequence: CASSRTSGSWEQFF.

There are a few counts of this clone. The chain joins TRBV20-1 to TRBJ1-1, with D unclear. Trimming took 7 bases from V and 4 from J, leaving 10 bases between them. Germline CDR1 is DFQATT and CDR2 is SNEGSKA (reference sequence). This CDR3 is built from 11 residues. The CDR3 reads CSVRPRTEAFF. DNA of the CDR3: TGCAGTGTCCGGCCACGCACTGAAGCTTTCTTT.